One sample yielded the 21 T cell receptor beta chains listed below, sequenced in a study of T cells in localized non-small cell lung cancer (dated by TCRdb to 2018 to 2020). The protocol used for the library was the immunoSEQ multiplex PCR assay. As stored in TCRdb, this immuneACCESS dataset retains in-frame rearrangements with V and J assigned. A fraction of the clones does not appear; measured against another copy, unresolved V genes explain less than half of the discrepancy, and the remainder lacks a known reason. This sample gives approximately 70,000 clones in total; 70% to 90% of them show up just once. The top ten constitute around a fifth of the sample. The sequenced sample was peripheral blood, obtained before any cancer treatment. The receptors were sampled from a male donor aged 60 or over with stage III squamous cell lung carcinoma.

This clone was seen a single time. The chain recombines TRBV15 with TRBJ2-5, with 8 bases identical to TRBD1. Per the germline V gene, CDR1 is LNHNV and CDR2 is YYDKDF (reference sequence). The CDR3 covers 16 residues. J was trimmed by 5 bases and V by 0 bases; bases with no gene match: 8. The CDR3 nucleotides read TGTGCCACCAGCAGAGATCAGGCAGGGGGCAGGGAGACCCAGTACTTC. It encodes CATSRDQAGGRETQYF.

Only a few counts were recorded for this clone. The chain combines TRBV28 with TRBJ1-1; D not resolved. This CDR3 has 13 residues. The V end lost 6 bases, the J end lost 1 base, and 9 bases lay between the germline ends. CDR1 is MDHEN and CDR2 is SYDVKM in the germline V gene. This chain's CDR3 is CASSPWGNTEAFF. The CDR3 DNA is TGTGCCAGCAGCCCCTGGGGGAACACTGAAGCTTTCTTT.

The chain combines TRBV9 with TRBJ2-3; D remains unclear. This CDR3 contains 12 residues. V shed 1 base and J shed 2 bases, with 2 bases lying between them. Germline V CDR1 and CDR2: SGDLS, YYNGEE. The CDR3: CASSVTTDTQYF. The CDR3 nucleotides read TGTGCCAGCAGCGTAACCACAGATACGCAGTATTTT.

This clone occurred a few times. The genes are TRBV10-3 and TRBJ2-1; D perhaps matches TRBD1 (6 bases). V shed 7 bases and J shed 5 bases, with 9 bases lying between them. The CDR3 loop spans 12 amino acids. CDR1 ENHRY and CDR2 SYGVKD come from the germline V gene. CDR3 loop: CAINNRDNEQFF. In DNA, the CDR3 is TGTGCCATCAATAACAGGGACAATGAGCAGTTCTTC.

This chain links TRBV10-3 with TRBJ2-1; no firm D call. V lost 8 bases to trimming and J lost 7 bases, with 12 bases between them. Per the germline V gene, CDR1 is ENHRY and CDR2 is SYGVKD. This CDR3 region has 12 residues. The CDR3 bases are TGTGCCATCGCGCCCGGCGGAAATGAGCAGTTCTTC. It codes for CAIAPGGNEQFF.

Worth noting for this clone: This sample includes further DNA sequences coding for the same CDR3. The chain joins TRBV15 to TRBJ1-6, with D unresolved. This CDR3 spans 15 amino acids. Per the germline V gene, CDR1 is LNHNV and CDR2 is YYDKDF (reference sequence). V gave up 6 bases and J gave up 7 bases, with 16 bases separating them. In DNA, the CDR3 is TGTGCCACCAGGAGCGACTACAGAGAGAATTCACCCCTCCACTTT. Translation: CATRSDYRENSPLHF.

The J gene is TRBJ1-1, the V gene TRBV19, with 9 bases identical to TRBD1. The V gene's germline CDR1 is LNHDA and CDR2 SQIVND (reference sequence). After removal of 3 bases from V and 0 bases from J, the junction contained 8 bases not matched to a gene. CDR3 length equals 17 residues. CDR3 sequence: CASSIITGTGMNTEAFF. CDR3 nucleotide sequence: TGTGCCAGTAGTATTATAACCGGGACAGGGATGAACACTGAAGCTTTCTTT.

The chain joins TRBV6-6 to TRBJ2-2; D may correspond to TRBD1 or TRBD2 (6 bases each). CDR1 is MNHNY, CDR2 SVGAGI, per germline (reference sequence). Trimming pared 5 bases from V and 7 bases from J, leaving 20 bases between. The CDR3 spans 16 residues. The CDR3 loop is CASSPGTFHSGGELFF. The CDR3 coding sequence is TGTGCCAGCAGTCCCGGGACATTTCATAGCGGCGGGGAGCTGTTTTTT.

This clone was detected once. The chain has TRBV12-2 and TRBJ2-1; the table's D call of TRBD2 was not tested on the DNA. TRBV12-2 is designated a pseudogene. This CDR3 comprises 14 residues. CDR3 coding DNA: TGTGCAAGTCGCTTAGCTTGGCGGCCTGATGAGCAGTTCTTC. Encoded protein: CASRLAWRPDEQFF.

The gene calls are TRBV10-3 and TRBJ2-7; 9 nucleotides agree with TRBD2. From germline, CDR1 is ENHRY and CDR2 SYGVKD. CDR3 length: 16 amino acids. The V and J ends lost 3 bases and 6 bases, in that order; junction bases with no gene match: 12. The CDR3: CAISEELAGNLGEQYF. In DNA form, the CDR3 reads TGTGCCATCAGTGAAGAACTAGCGGGTAATTTGGGCGAGCAGTACTTC.

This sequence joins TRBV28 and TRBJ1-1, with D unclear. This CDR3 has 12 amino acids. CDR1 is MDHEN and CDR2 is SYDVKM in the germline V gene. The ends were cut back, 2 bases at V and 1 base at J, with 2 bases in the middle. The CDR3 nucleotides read TGTGCCAGCAGTTTAAGGAACACTGAAGCTTTCTTT. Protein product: CASSLRNTEAFF.

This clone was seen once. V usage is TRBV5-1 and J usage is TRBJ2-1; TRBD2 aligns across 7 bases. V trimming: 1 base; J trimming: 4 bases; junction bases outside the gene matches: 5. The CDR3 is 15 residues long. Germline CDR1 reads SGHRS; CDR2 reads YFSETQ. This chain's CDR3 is CASSLSRGIYNEQFF. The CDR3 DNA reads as TGCGCCAGCAGCTTGTCGCGGGGGATATACAATGAGCAGTTCTTC.

The CDR3 is CAWSPAGTGVQPQHF. DNA for the CDR3: TGTGCCTGGTCGCCGGCGGGGACAGGGGTTCAGCCCCAGCATTTT. The chain is built from TRBV30 and TRBJ1-5, with 10 nucleotides matching TRBD1. J was trimmed by 6 bases and V by 5 bases; bases with no gene match: 10. Germline-derived CDR1 and CDR2 are GTSNPN and SVGIG (reference sequence). The CDR3 extends over 15 amino acids.

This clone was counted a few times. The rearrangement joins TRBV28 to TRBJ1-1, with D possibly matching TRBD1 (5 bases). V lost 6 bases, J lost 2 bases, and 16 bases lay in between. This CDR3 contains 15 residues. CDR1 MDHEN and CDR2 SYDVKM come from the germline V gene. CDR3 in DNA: TGTGCCAGCAGAATGGACACGGGTTACAACACTGAAGCTTTCTTT. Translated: CASRMDTGYNTEAFF.

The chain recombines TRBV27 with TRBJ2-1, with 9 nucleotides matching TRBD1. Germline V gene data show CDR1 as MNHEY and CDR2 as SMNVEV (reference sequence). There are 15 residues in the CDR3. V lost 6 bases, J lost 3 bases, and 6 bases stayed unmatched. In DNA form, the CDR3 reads TGTGCCAGCAGCCGTACAGGGGGCGGCTACAATGAGCAGTTCTTC. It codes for CASSRTGGGYNEQFF.

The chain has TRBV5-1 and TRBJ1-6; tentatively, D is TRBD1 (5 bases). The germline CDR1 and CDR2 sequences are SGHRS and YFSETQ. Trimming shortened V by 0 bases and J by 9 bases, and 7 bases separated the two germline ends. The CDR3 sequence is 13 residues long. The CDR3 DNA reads TGCGCCAGCAGCTTGGGCGGGGGTTCACCCCTCCACTTT. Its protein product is CASSLGGGSPLHF.

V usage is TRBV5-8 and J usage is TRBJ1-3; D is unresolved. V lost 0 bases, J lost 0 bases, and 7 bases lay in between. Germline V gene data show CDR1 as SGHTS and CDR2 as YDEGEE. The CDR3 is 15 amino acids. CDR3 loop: CASSLEGYSGNTIYF. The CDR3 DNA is TGTGCCAGCAGCTTGGAGGGTTACTCTGGAAACACCATATATTTT.

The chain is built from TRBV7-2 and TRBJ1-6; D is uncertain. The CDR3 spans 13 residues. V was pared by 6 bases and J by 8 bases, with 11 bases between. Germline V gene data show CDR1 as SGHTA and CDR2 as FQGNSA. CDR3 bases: TGTGCCAGCAGGATCGATCTGGATTCACCCCTCCACTTT. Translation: CASRIDLDSPLHF.

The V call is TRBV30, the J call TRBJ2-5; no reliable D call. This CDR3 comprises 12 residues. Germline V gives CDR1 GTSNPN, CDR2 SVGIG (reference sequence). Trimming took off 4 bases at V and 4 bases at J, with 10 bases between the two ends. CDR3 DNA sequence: TGTGCCTGGAAAGAGAGTAGAGAGACCCAGTACTTC. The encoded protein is CAWKESRETQYF.

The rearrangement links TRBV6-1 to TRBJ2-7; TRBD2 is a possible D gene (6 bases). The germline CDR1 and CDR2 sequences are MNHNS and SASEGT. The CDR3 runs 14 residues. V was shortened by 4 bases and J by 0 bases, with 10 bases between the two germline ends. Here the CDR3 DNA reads TGTGCCAGCAGTGGGGGGGTGGGCTCCTACGAGCAGTACGTC. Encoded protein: CASSGGVGSYEQYV.

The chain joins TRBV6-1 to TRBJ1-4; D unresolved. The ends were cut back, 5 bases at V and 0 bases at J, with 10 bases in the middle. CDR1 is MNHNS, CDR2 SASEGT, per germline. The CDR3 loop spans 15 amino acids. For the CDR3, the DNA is TGTGCCAGCAGTATTTTGTGGACAACTAATGAAAAACTGTTTTTT. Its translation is CASSILWTTNEKLFF.